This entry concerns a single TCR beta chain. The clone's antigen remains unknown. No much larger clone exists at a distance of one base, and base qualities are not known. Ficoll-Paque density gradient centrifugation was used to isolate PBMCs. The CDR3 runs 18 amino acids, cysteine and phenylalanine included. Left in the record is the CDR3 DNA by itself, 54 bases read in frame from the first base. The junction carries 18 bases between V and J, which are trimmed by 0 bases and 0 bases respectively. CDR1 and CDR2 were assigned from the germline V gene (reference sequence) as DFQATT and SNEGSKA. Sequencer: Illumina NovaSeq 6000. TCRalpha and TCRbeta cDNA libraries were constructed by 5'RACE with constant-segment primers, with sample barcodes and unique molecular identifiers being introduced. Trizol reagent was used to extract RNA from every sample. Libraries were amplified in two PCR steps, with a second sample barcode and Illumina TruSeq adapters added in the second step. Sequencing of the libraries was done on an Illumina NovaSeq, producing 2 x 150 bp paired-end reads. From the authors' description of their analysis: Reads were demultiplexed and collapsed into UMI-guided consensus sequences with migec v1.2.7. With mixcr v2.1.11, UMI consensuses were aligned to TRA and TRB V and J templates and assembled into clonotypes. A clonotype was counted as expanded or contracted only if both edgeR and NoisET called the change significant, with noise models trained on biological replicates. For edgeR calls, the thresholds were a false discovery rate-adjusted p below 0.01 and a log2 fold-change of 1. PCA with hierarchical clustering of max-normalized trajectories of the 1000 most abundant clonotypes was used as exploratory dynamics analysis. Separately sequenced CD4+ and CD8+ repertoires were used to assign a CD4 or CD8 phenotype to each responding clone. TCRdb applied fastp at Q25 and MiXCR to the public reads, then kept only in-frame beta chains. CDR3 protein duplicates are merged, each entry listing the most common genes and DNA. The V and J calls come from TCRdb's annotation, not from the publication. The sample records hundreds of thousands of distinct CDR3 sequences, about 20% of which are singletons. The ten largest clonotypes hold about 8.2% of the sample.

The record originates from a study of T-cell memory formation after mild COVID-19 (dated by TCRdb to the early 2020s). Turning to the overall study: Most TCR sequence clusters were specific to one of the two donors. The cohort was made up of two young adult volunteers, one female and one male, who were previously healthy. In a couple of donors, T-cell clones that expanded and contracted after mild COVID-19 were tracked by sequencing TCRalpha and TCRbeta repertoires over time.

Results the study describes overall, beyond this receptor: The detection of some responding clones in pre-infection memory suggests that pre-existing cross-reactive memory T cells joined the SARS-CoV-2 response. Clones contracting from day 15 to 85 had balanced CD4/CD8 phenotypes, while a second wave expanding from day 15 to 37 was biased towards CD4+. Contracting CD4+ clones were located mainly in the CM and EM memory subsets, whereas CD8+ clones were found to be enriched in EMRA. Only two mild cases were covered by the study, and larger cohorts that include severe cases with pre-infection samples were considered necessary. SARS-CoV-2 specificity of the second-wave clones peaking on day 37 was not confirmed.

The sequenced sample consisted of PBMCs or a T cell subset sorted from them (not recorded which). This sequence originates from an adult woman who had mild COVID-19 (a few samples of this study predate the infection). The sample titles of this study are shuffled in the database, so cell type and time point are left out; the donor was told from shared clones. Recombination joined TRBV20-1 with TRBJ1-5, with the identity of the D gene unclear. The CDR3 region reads CSARDRSGPSYSNQPQHF. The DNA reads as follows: TGCAGTGCTAGAGATCGGTCCGGCCCCTCTTATAGCAATCAGCCCCAGCATTTT.